These T cell receptor beta chains were read from a single sample in a study of blood T cell repertoires in COVID-19. Repertoires were generated with immunoSEQ multiplex PCR, while TCRdb's copy carries only in-frame clones and drops some. The table includes under 200,000 clones, around 74% detected once. Sequencing input: peripheral blood. All receptors come from a woman of 80 years or more with acute or convalescent COVID-19. CDR3s include the opening cysteine and the closing phenylalanine or tryptophan. The D gene is left open where the match is weak. Clone size appears in some rows only: once, few, many, or a class for an expanded clone.

clone_size d_call cdr3_length j_call v_call cdr3_nt cdr3_aa
NA NA 13 TRBJ1-1 TRBV6-2/TRBV6-3 TGTGCCAGCAGTTTCGGGGTCGGCACTGAAGCTTTCTTT CASSFGVGTEAFF
few NA 16 TRBJ2-1 TRBV5-4 TGTGCCAGCAGCAATAACCTCGCGGGACGAGGCAATGAGCAGTTCTTC CASSNNLAGRGNEQFF
NA NA 16 TRBJ1-4 TRBV27 TGTGCCAGCAGTTTATATCTCAGGGGAGCTAATGAAAAACTGTTTTTT CASSLYLRGANEKLFF
NA NA 16 TRBJ2-7 TRBV4-1 TGCGCCAGCAGCCAAAACCCTAGCGAGTTAAGATACGAGCAGTACTTC CASSQNPSELRYEQYF
NA TRBD1 15 TRBJ2-2 TRBV7-7 TGTGCCAGCAGCTATGGGACAGGGCACACCGGGGAGCTGTTTTTT CASSYGTGHTGELFF
NA NA 15 TRBJ1-3 TRBV6-5 TGTGCCAGCAGACCAACACTAGAACGGGGAAACACCATATATTTT CASRPTLERGNTIYF
NA TRBD2 16 TRBJ2-1 TRBV28 TGTGCCAGCAGAGCCGGGACTAGCGGGAACTACAATGAGCAGTTCTTC CASRAGTSGNYNEQFF
few NA 13 TRBJ2-2 TRBV27 TGTGCCAGCAGTGGGACACGGACCGGGGAGCTGTTTTTT CASSGTRTGELFF
many TRBD1 16 TRBJ2-3 TRBV14 TGTGCCAGCAGCCCTATAGGAAGGGGGCTGGTAGATACGCAGTATTTT CASSPIGRGLVDTQYF
NA NA 15 TRBJ1-6 TRBV28 TGTGCCAGCTATTCAACAGGGTTCGGTAATTCACCCCTCCACTTT CASYSTGFGNSPLHF
NA NA 16 TRBJ1-1 TRBV27 TGTGCCAGCAGGCCCCGAACCTACAAGGGGGACACTGAAGCTTTCTTT CASRPRTYKGDTEAFF
NA NA 17 TRBJ2-1 TRBV5-1 TGCGCCAGCAGCTTGGCCCCACTAGACCTCTCCTACAATGAGCAGTTCTTC CASSLAPLDLSYNEQFF
NA NA 13 TRBJ2-1 TRBV12-3/TRBV12-4 TGTGCCAGCAGTTTATCGGGACTTGATGAGCAGTTCTTC CASSLSGLDEQFF
NA NA 16 TRBJ1-3 TRBV9 TGTGCCAGCAGCGTACTCCCCCAGGGCTCTGGAAACACCATATATTTT CASSVLPQGSGNTIYF
NA NA 14 TRBJ1-1 TRBV4-2 TGTGCCAGCAGCTCGCCAGGAGGAAACACTGAAGCTTTCTTT CASSSPGGNTEAFF
NA TRBD2 16 TRBJ2-1 TRBV6-5 TGTGCCAGCAGTTACTCGAAGTGGTCTAGCGGGTATGAGCAGTTCTTC CASSYSKWSSGYEQFF
NA TRBD2 16 TRBJ2-3 TRBV10-1 TGCGCCAGCAGTGAGAGCGCGGGAGGGCCCCCAGATACGCAGTATTTT CASSESAGGPPDTQYF
NA TRBD1 20 TRBJ1-3 TRBV28 TGTGCCAGCAGTTCCCAACCGGGACAGGGGTCCTCCCCCTCTGGAAACACCATATATTTT CASSSQPGQGSSPSGNTIYF
NA NA 14 TRBJ2-1 TRBV7-9 TGTGCCAGCAGCTCCAGGACAGCGTACAATGAGCAGTTCTTC CASSSRTAYNEQFF
few TRBD1 15 TRBJ1-2 TRBV28 TGTGCCAGCAGTCCGACAGGGCTTTCTAACTATGGCTACACCTTC CASSPTGLSNYGYTF
once TRBD1 13 TRBJ1-5 TRBV19 TGTGCCAGTACCGGGACAGTTAATCAGCCCCAGCATTTT CASTGTVNQPQHF
NA TRBD1 14 TRBJ1-2 TRBV27 TGTGCCAGCAGTTGGGGACAGGGGGTCTATGGCTACACCTTC CASSWGQGVYGYTF
NA NA 15 TRBJ2-3 TRBV5-1 TGCGCCAGCAGACCCGGGACTCCGACAACAGATACGCAGTATTTT CASRPGTPTTDTQYF
few TRBD1 13 TRBJ2-7 TRBV7-8 TGTGCCAGCAGCCCGACAGGGACCTACGAGCAGTACTTC CASSPTGTYEQYF
NA TRBD2 16 TRBJ2-4 TRBV11-1 TGTGCCAGCAGCTTCCTCGGACTAGCGGACGCGGACATTCAGTACTTC CASSFLGLADADIQYF
NA TRBD2 15 TRBJ2-1 TRBV28 TGTGCCAGCAGTGGGGCGAGCGGGGATTGGCGTGAGCAGTTCTTC CASSGASGDWREQFF
NA NA 17 TRBJ2-1 TRBV7-8 TGTGCCAGCAGCTTAGGGTGGGAGCCGGGAGAATCGAATGAGCAGTTCTTC CASSLGWEPGESNEQFF
NA TRBD2 17 TRBJ2-2 TRBV5-1 TGCGCCAGCAGCTTGGCCGGGGTAGCGGGGAACACCGGGGAGCTGTTTTTT CASSLAGVAGNTGELFF
NA NA 13 TRBJ2-1 TRBV3-1/TRBV3-2 TGTGCCAGCAGCCTCGCCCCAGTCAATGAGCAGTTCTTC CASSLAPVNEQFF
NA TRBD1 17 TRBJ1-3 TRBV28 TGTGCCAGCAGTATCACCTCGGGACAGGACTCTGGAAACACCATATATTTT CASSITSGQDSGNTIYF
NA TRBD1 15 TRBJ2-5 TRBV6-5 TGTGCCAGCACCAGAACGACAGGGCGACAAGAGACCCAGTACTTC CASTRTTGRQETQYF
NA NA 13 TRBJ2-7 TRBV2 TGTGCCAGCAGTGGGGTTAGCGAGTACGAGCAGTACTTC CASSGVSEYEQYF
NA TRBD1 16 TRBJ2-7 TRBV5-4 TGTGCCAGCAGCGGAGCCCCCCCGGGACAGGGTTACGAGCAGTACTTC CASSGAPPGQGYEQYF
NA NA 12 TRBJ1-1 TRBV4-2 TGTGCCAGCAGCCAAGGGCAATCTGAAGCTTTCTTT CASSQGQSEAFF
NA NA 12 TRBJ2-7 TRBV19 TGTGCCAGTGGGGAGAGCTCCTACGAGCAGTACTTC CASGESSYEQYF
NA TRBD1 17 TRBJ2-6 TRBV19 TGTGCCAGTAGTTCACAGGGGGGAGTCTCTGGGGCCAACGTCCTGACTTTC CASSSQGGVSGANVLTF
NA TRBD2 12 TRBJ2-1 TRBV7-2 TGTGCCAGCTCCGAACTGGGGGGGGAGCAGTTCTTC CASSELGGEQFF
NA NA 14 TRBJ1-2 TRBV9 TGTGCCAGCAGCGTAGGTACAGGAAGCTATGGCTACACCTTC CASSVGTGSYGYTF
NA NA 14 TRBJ1-4 TRBV15 TGTGCCACCAGCACGGCGGAGGGTAATGAAAAACTGTTTTTT CATSTAEGNEKLFF
NA TRBD1 15 TRBJ2-5 TRBV6-5 TGTGCCAGCTGCCCCCTGGGACAGGGGGAAGAGACCCAGTACTTC CASCPLGQGEETQYF
NA NA 15 TRBJ2-1 TRBV6-2/TRBV6-3 TGTGCCAGCAGTTACAGGACTACAAACTACAATGAGCAGTTCTTC CASSYRTTNYNEQFF
few NA 13 TRBJ1-1 TRBV7-2 TGTGCCAGCTTGGGACACCCGAACACTGAAGCTTTCTTT CASLGHPNTEAFF
NA NA 16 TRBJ2-3 TRBV4-2 TGTGCCAGCAGCCAAGGCAGGGTCTCATTGGGAGATACGCAGTATTTT CASSQGRVSLGDTQYF
few TRBD2 14 TRBJ2-7 TRBV5-5 TGTGCCAGCAGCTTGGAGCGGGAGAAGGACGAGCAGTACTTC CASSLEREKDEQYF
many NA 15 TRBJ2-5 TRBV4-2 TGTGCCAGCAGCCAAGATCTTCGGGGATCGGAGACCCAGTACTTC CASSQDLRGSETQYF
NA NA 16 TRBJ1-5 TRBV16 TGTGCCAGCAGCCCTGGTAAATCGGGGGAAGGACAGCCCCAGCATTTT CASSPGKSGEGQPQHF
NA TRBD2 18 TRBJ2-3 TRBV5-1 TGCGCCAGCAGCTTGCTCGAAGTAGCGGGAACTAGCACAGATACGCAGTATTTT CASSLLEVAGTSTDTQYF
few NA 13 TRBJ1-1 TRBV2 TGTGCCAGCAGAGCCGCGGTATGGACTGAAGCTTTCTTT CASRAAVWTEAFF
NA NA 14 TRBJ1-1 TRBV10-2 TGCGCCAGCAGCGGACGGGACTTGAACACTGAAGCTTTCTTT CASSGRDLNTEAFF
few TRBD1 18 TRBJ1-6 TRBV10-2 TGCGCCAGCAGTGAGCGGATTAGGCGGGGACAGTGGAATTCACCCCTCCACTTT CASSERIRRGQWNSPLHF